The present T cell receptor (beta chain) was sequenced within a study of cytomegalovirus exposure and HLA in healthy donors. Study at large: Per a later analysis, the 550 to 850 first-cohort and more than 100 validation repertoires shared one platform. Whole-study results and caveats: Altogether, some 160 TCR beta chains were recorded as cytomegalovirus-associated. Later, an analysis found that TCR clusters from the first cohort tended to co-occur in the 120 validation repertoires. Reports described diagnosis of cytomegalovirus status by the classifier as highly specific and sensitive.

Profiling relied on immunoSEQ multiplex PCR, and the TCRdb table lists in-frame clones only, not all of them. This table holds about 200,000 clones, approximately 87% found once. In regard to this clone: Antigen specificity is unknown.

Germline CDR1 and CDR2: KGHSH and LQKENI. This CDR3 is built from 14 residues. The J segment lost 3 bases and the V segment lost 3 bases, leaving 3 bases of the junction unmatched. The J gene is TRBJ2-7, the V gene TRBV18; 9 nucleotides match TRBD1. Input material: PBMCs. The sequence derives from a woman between 18 and 30 years old in good health and CMV-seronegative. The chain's CDR3 is CASSPTGGNYEQYF. The DNA for the CDR3 is TGTGCCAGCTCACCGACAGGGGGAAACTACGAGCAGTACTTC.